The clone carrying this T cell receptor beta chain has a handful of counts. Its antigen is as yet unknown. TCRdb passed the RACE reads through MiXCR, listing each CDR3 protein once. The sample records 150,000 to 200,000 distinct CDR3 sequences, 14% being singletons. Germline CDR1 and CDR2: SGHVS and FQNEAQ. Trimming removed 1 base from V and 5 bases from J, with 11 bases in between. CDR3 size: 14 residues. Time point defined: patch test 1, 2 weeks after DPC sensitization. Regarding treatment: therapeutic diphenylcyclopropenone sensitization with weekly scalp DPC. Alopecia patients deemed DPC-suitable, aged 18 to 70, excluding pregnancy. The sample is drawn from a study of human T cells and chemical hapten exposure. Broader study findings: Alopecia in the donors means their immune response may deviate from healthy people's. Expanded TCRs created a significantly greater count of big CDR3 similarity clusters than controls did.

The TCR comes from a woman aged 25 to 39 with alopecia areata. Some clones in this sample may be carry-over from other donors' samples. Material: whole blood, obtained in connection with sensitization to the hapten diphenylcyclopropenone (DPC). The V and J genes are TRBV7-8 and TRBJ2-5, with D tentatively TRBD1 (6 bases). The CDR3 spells CASSLVWGLETQYF. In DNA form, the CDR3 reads TGTGCCAGCAGCTTAGTTTGGGGGCTGGAGACCCAGTACTTC.